A selection of T cell receptor beta chains follows, all from one sample in a study of early T cells in non-severe SARS-CoV-2 infection. TCRdb used MiXCR to reprocess the 5' RACE reads, holding one entry per CDR3 protein. The sample gives approximately 52,000 distinct CDR3 sequences, around 7.5% of which show up once; approximately 8.8% is in the top ten. Source material: whole blood. These receptors all come from an adult who was a healthcare worker with PCR-confirmed SARS-CoV-2 infection or an uninfected control (not recorded which). Both conserved end residues are part of each CDR3. D genes are given only for firm matches. Size tells how often a clone was seen (once, few, many) or the class of an expanded clone, and some rows leave it out.

V gene	J gene	clone size	D gene	CDR3 protein	CDR3 DNA
TRBV12-3/TRBV12-4	TRBJ1-1	NA	NA	CASSLLSAMNTEAFF	TGTGCCAGCAGTTTACTCTCAGCCATGAACACTGAAGCTTTCTTT
TRBV19	TRBJ1-5	many	TRBD1	CASSATGGWGQPQHF	TGTGCCAGTAGTGCGACAGGGGGCTGGGGTCAGCCCCAGCATTTT
TRBV29-1	TRBJ2-3	many	TRBD1	CSVGTGEDTQYF	TGCAGCGTGGGAACAGGGGAAGATACGCAGTATTTT
TRBV7-3	TRBJ1-1	few	NA	CASSPGPATEAFF	TGTGCCAGCAGCCCCGGCCCTGCCACTGAAGCTTTCTTT
TRBV20-1	TRBJ1-1	many	NA	CSASPSVSGENTEAFF	TGCAGTGCTAGCCCCTCGGTCTCGGGAGAGAACACTGAAGCTTTCTTT
TRBV6-6	TRBJ2-6	many	NA	CASSYFGGEGSGANVLTF	TGTGCCAGCAGTTACTTCGGGGGCGAGGGCTCTGGGGCCAACGTCCTGACTTTC
TRBV29-1	TRBJ2-7	few	NA	CSVGGHPSYEQYF	TGCAGCGTTGGGGGACACCCCTCCTACGAGCAGTACTTC
TRBV24-1	TRBJ1-5	few	TRBD1	CATSDPDRGDQPQHF	TGTGCCACCAGTGACCCTGACAGGGGGGACCAGCCCCAGCATTTT
TRBV20-1	TRBJ2-7	many	NA	CSARDSHSYEQYF	TGCAGTGCTAGAGATTCCCACTCCTACGAGCAGTACTTC
TRBV20-1	TRBJ2-7	many	TRBD2	CSANPSGRAQYEQYF	TGCAGTGCAAATCCCAGCGGGAGGGCCCAATACGAGCAGTACTTC
TRBV20-1	TRBJ2-2	NA	NA	CSAREKLASTGELFF	TGCAGTGCTAGAGAAAAGCTAGCGAGCACCGGGGAGCTGTTTTTT
TRBV29-1	TRBJ2-7	many	NA	CSAWDNFDEQYF	TGCAGCGCGTGGGACAACTTCGACGAGCAGTACTTC
TRBV7-9	TRBJ2-1	many	NA	CASSPNSYNEQFF	TGTGCCAGCAGCCCCAATTCCTACAATGAGCAGTTCTTC
TRBV12-3/TRBV12-4	TRBJ1-2	many	NA	CASSPGVFDYGYTF	TGTGCCAGCAGTCCAGGGGTTTTCGACTATGGCTACACCTTC
TRBV7-2	TRBJ2-7	many	NA	CASSLGPGYEQYF	TGTGCCAGCAGCTTAGGTCCCGGCTACGAGCAGTACTTC
TRBV6-6	TRBJ1-2	many	TRBD1	CASRDTGEANYGYTF	TGTGCCAGCAGGGACACAGGGGAAGCTAACTATGGCTACACCTTC
TRBV25-1	TRBJ2-7	NA	TRBD1	CASSDPHGQGYEQYF	TGTGCCAGCAGTGATCCTCACGGACAGGGCTACGAGCAGTACTTC
TRBV3-1	TRBJ2-2	few	NA	CASSQGWGARELFF	TGTGCCAGCAGCCAAGGTTGGGGGGCCCGGGAGCTGTTTTTT
TRBV11-3	TRBJ2-5	NA	NA	CASSMRQIQETQYF	TGTGCCAGCAGCATGAGACAGATCCAAGAGACCCAGTACTTC
TRBV10-3	TRBJ2-3	many	NA	CAISERQIQDTQYF	TGTGCCATCAGTGAACGACAGATTCAAGATACGCAGTATTTT
TRBV14	TRBJ2-7	many	NA	CASSQAPGPPYEQYF	TGTGCCAGCAGCCAGGCCCCGGGACCCCCCTACGAGCAGTACTTC
TRBV7-3	TRBJ2-3	many	NA	CASSLHPAGSTDTQYF	TGTGCCAGCAGCTTACATCCGGCAGGAAGCACAGATACGCAGTATTTT
TRBV10-3	TRBJ2-7	many	TRBD2	CAISGLAGPYEQYF	TGTGCCATCAGCGGACTAGCGGGCCCCTACGAGCAGTACTTC
TRBV9	TRBJ1-4	NA	NA	CASSVAGLDHEKLFF	TGTGCCAGCAGCGTAGCGGGTCTCGACCATGAAAAACTGTTTTTT